This passage covers 5 T cell receptor beta chains from one sample sequenced in a study of blood T cell repertoires in COVID-19. Clones were read by immunoSEQ multiplex PCR, and TCRdb kept only the in-frame ones, dropping some. The top ten hold 4.4% of the sample, which has under 250,000 clones, roughly 84% seen once. Sequences were obtained from peripheral blood. Source of these receptors: a man aged 45-65 years with active or convalescent COVID-19.

V is TRBV30 and J is TRBJ2-2; no clear D gene. With 0 bases removed from V and 4 bases from J, the gap between germline ends came to 9 bases. CDR3 size: 14 residues. The V gene's germline CDR1 is GTSNPN and CDR2 SVGIG (reference sequence). This CDR3 is CAWSVIGTTGELFF. The CDR3 coding sequence is TGTGCCTGGAGTGTTATCGGTACCACCGGGGAGCTGTTTTTT. Together with reference TRBV30 and TRBJ2-2, the CDR3 gives the full variable domain: SQTIHQWPATLVQPVGSPLSLECTVEGTSNPNLYWYRQAAGRGLQLLFYSVGIGQISSEVPQNLSASRPQDRQFILSSKKLLLSDSGFYLCAWSVIGTTGELFFGEGSRLTVL.

The rearrangement uses TRBV6-2 or TRBV6-3 and TRBJ1-6, with D maybe TRBD1 (6 bases). Trimming shortened V by 2 bases and J by 7 bases, and 6 bases separated the two germline ends. Germline CDR1 reads MNHEY; CDR2 reads SVGEGT. The CDR3 runs to 13 residues. The CDR3 spells CASSYTGNSPLHF. The DNA of the CDR3 is TGTGCCAGCAGTTACACAGGGAATTCACCCCTCCACTTT.

This chain uses TRBV30 with TRBJ2-7; weak D call: TRBD2 (6 bases). The ends were cut back, 3 bases at V and 4 bases at J, with 16 bases in the middle. In germline, CDR1 is GTSNPN, CDR2 SVGIG (reference sequence). This CDR3 is 14 amino acids long. CDR3 nucleotides: TGTGCCTGGAGCCCCCTTAGACGGGGGTACGAGCAGTACTTC. Translated, it gives CAWSPLRRGYEQYF.

The rearrangement uses TRBV6-6 and TRBJ2-5; 8 bases line up with TRBD2. Trimming removed 0 bases from V and 5 bases from J; junction bases left unmatched: 8. The CDR3 extends over 16 amino acids. Germline V gene lookup returns CDR1 MNHNY and CDR2 SVGAGI (reference sequence). The CDR3 DNA reads as TGTGCCAGCAGTTACTCTAGCGGGGTGAGGGGGGAGACCCAGTACTTC. It yields the protein CASSYSSGVRGETQYF.

The chain has TRBV5-6 and TRBJ2-7, with TRBD1 matching over 10 bases. CDR3 size: 17 residues. Losses at the gene ends were 3 bases for V and 4 bases for J; bases not matched to a gene: 13. CDR1 and CDR2 (germline): SGHDT, YYEEEE. CDR3 sequence reads: CASSSGTGDPLGYEQYF. As DNA, the CDR3 is TGTGCCAGCAGCTCCGGGACAGGGGATCCTCTAGGGTACGAGCAGTACTTC. Supplemented by reference TRBV5-6 and TRBJ2-7, the full variable domain reads DAGVTQSPTHLIKTRGQQVTLRCSPKSGHDTVSWYQQALGQGPQFIFQYYEEEERQRGNFPDRFSGHQFPNYSSELNVNALLLGDSALYLCASSSGTGDPLGYEQYFGPGTRLTVT.